A selection of T cell receptor beta chains follows, all from one sample in a study of a mutant IDH1 vaccine in newly diagnosed glioma. Libraries were prepared by immunoSEQ multiplex PCR; TCRdb keeps only in-frame clonotypes and omits some of them. Counted here are some 130,000 clones, about four fifths occurring once; the ten biggest clones make up 4.5% to 6%. These receptors are not linked to any known antigen. Here the sequenced sample was PBMCs, taken from a glioma patient whose treatment included an IDH1 peptide vaccine. All receptors come from a middle-aged man with glioma. CDR3s include the opening cysteine and the closing phenylalanine or tryptophan. A D gene is named only where the DNA matches it firmly. The size field is filled for only some rows; it gives once, few, many or a size class.

v_gene	abundance	j_gene	d_gene	CDR3aa	CDR3nt
TRBV28	.	TRBJ1-1	.	CASSPGPMNTEAFF	TGTGCCAGCAGTCCGGGACCGATGAACACTGAAGCTTTCTTT
TRBV7-2	.	TRBJ1-2	.	CASSIPDPGESGYTF	TGTGCCAGCAGCATCCCGGACCCGGGCGAGAGTGGCTACACCTTC
TRBV15	.	TRBJ1-4	TRBD1	CATGTGIHSEKLFF	TGTGCCACCGGGACAGGTATCCATAGTGAAAAACTGTTTTTT
TRBV28	.	TRBJ1-2	.	CASIPGPFLGGYTF	TGTGCCAGCATCCCAGGACCATTCCTGGGAGGCTACACCTTC
TRBV30	.	TRBJ2-2	TRBD1	CAWSGQGNTGELFF	TGTGCCTGGTCCGGACAGGGGAACACCGGGGAGCTGTTTTTT
TRBV7-2	.	TRBJ1-2	.	CASSQRGGGNYGYTF	TGTGCCAGCAGCCAGCGGGGGGGAGGGAACTATGGCTACACCTTC
TRBV7-3	.	TRBJ2-5	TRBD1	CASSRIGTDQETQYF	TGTGCCAGCAGCCGGATCGGGACAGACCAAGAGACCCAGTACTTC
TRBV11-3	.	TRBJ2-5	.	CASTEPGQETQYF	TGTGCCAGCACCGAGCCGGGGCAAGAGACCCAGTACTTC
TRBV15	.	TRBJ2-3	.	CATSSGQTDTQYF	TGTGCCACCAGCAGTGGCCAAACAGATACGCAGTATTTT
TRBV4-2	.	TRBJ1-2	TRBD1	CASSQALGQGLNYGYTF	TGTGCCAGCAGCCAAGCTCTAGGACAGGGCCTTAACTATGGCTACACCTTC
TRBV27	.	TRBJ2-7	.	CASSSRFQGTDEQYF	TGTGCCAGCAGCTCCAGGTTTCAGGGGACGGACGAGCAGTACTTC
TRBV2	.	TRBJ2-3	TRBD2	CASSDWTSGRARDTQYF	TGTGCCAGCAGTGACTGGACTAGCGGGAGGGCTCGAGATACGCAGTATTTT
TRBV10-3	.	TRBJ2-5	.	CAISGGETQYF	TGTGCCATCAGCGGGGGAGAGACCCAGTACTTC
TRBV28	.	TRBJ2-1	TRBD1	CASSSGQASYNEQFF	TGTGCCAGCAGTTCGGGACAGGCCTCCTACAATGAGCAGTTCTTC
TRBV29-1	.	TRBJ2-1	.	CSVSGNEQFF	TGCAGCGTTTCTGGTAATGAGCAGTTCTTC
TRBV7-6	once	TRBJ2-5	.	CASSLEAGRETQYF	TGTGCCAGCAGCTTAGAGGCAGGCAGAGAGACCCAGTACTTC